What follows describes a single TCR beta chain. Its target is unknown. The entry originates in a study of OX40 agonist ivuxolimab in advanced cancers. Study at large: With ivuxolimab, an agonistic anti-OX40 (CD134) antibody, patients were treated. With a range of about 20 to 79, age averaged about 58 years, and around 83% were male. Study conclusions and caveats: CD8+ T cells averaged more expanded clones than CD4+.

Assay used: immunoSEQ multiplex PCR; TCRdb lists only in-frame clones, some missing. The sample contains 60,000 to 75,000 clones, around 80% of which appear only once. This CDR3 contains 16 residues. Germline CDR1 SGHRS, CDR2 YFSETQ. The V gene end was trimmed by 4 bases and the J gene end by 4 bases; junction bases not matched to a gene: 12. The chain carries TRBV5-1 and TRBJ2-3; TRBD1 aligns across 7 bases. The sample consisted of CD4+ or CD8+ T cells sorted from blood, taken in a trial of the OX40 agonist ivuxolimab. The TCR was taken from an adult with an advanced solid tumor such as melanoma, head and neck, liver or kidney cancer. The CDR3: CASSPDRVGSADTQYF. The CDR3 DNA sequence: TGCGCCAGCAGCCCTGACAGGGTCGGTTCCGCAGATACGCAGTATTTT.